The sequence of this T cell receptor (beta chain) was determined in a study of beta chain features in type 1 diabetes. Study results and caveats: TCRB CDR3 length was moderately but significantly reduced in all four CD4+ subsets of Type 1 diabetes patients. PCR might preferentially amplify shorter templates, equally in patients and controls. Naive, central memory and regulatory TCRB repertoires appeared more similar among patients than healthy donors.

The study reverse transcribed the entire isolated RNA, so it sequenced expressed TCRB transcripts. Here immunoSEQ multiplex PCR was the method, and the copy in TCRdb shows in-frame clones only, minus some. This table has 640,000 or so clones, 13% appearing once. Sorting based on CD45RO/CCR7/CD25/CD127/CD95/CD27 separated CD4+ naive, central memory, regulatory and stem cell-like memory cells. The purity of all sorted populations exceeded 98%. In its sample, this clone was seen a few times. Its antigen is undetermined. The sequenced sample was naive CD4+ T cells from blood. The sequence came from a man aged 18 to 30 with type 1 diabetes.

The CDR3 DNA is TGTGCCAGCAGCTTAGCAGGGGGCGCGGACGAGCAGTACTTC. It codes for CASSLAGGADEQYF. The genes are TRBV7-9 and TRBJ2-7; 7 positions match TRBD1. The V gene's germline CDR1 is SEHNR and CDR2 FQNEAQ (reference sequence). This CDR3 comprises 14 residues. V dropped 0 bases and J dropped 5; count of bases not matched to a gene: 4.